These 9 T cell receptor beta chains originate from one sample sequenced in a study of regulatory T cells in long-lasting Graves disease. CDR3-region Arm-PCR and iRepertoire HTBI primers produced the TCR beta libraries. Using its own MiXCR run on the multiplex PCR reads, TCRdb lists one record per CDR3 protein. Of some 250,000 distinct CDR3 sequences in the sample, about 20% are singletons; the top ten hold 14%. Specified time point: newly diagnosed GD, antithyroid drugs for less than 3 months. PBMC-derived RNA was used for the TCR library. These records were also assigned to another study, of T cells in Graves' hyperthyroidism and ophthalmopathy.

Specimen: peripheral blood mononuclear cells (PBMCs), collected at new diagnosis, from a patient treated with antithyroid drugs. The receptor set was obtained from a woman aged 30 to 39 with Graves disease.

This clonotype was recorded many times. The genes are TRBV5-1 and TRBJ2-7; no clear D. The CDR3 length is 13 residues. The V end lost 5 bases, the J end lost 5 bases, and 14 bases lay between the germline ends. Germline V gene data show CDR1 as SGHRS and CDR2 as YFSETQ. The CDR3 nucleotides read TGCGCCAGCAGGAACCCCCGGATCCACGAGCAGTACTTC. Translated: CASRNPRIHEQYF.

This clonotype has just a few counts. CDR3 amino acids: CASSIKGNRVQPQHF. CDR3 coding DNA: TGTGCCAGTAGTATAAAGGGGAACAGGGTTCAGCCCCAGCATTTT. The chain uses TRBV19 and TRBJ1-5; D is possibly TRBD1 (6 bases). This CDR3 comprises 15 residues. CDR1 and CDR2 (germline): LNHDA, SQIVND (reference sequence). Trimming cost V 2 bases and J 6 bases, with 14 bases left between them. Full variable domain (outside the CDR3, taken from reference TRBV19 and TRBJ1-5): DGGITQSPKYLFRKEGQNVTLSCEQNLNHDAMYWYRQDPGQGLRLIYYSQIVNDFQKGDIAEGYSVSREKKESFPLTVTSAQKNPTAFYLCASSIKGNRVQPQHFGDGTRLSIL.

Ten or more counts support this clonotype. DNA of the CDR3: TGTGCCAGCAGTCAGGGGGCGGGCAACTATGGCTACACCTTC. Its translation is CASSQGAGNYGYTF. V usage is TRBV2 and J usage is TRBJ1-2; TRBD1 matches 8 bases. V gave up 5 bases and J gave up 2 bases; unmatched junction bases: 4. The germline CDR1 and CDR2 sequences are SNHLY and FYNNEI. This CDR3 contains 14 residues.

This clonotype was counted only a few times. V and J are TRBV9 and TRBJ2-2, with D possibly TRBD1 on 5 matching bases. The CDR3 contains 14 residues. V gave up 2 bases and J gave up 4 bases, with 9 bases separating them. Germline assignment: CDR1 SGDLS and CDR2 YYNGEE. CDR3 nucleotides: TGTGCCAGCAGCGTGGACAAATTCACCGGGGAGCTGTTTTTT. Protein product: CASSVDKFTGELFF.

A note on this clonotype: This likely traces to a read error, being one base from a far larger clone. This chain links TRBV6-1 with TRBJ1-1; no definite D call. Germline V gene lookup returns CDR1 MNHNS and CDR2 SASEGT. The CDR3 has 13 amino acids. The germline V and J ends were trimmed by 6 bases and 1 base, with 9 bases remaining between them. The CDR3 DNA sequence: TGTGCCAGCAGCCCAGGCTCGAACACTGAAGCTTTCTTT. It encodes CASSPGSNTEAFF.

About this clonotype: It may be a read error: a sequence one base away is much more abundant. The chain employs TRBV6-1 and TRBJ1-3, with D hard to call. Germline V gives CDR1 MNHNS, CDR2 SASEGT. CDR3 length equals 16 residues. The CDR3 here is CACSDFLSISGNTIYF. The CDR3 nucleotides read TGTGCCTGCAGTGATTTTTTATCGATCTCTGGAAACACCATATATTTT.

This clonotype was detected ten times or more. This rearrangement joins TRBV7-6 to TRBJ2-2; D not resolved. Germline loops: CDR1 SGHVS, CDR2 FNYEAQ. Trimming removed 5 bases at V and 5 bases at J, with 9 bases between. The CDR3 is made up of 13 amino acids. The CDR3 reads CASSPLLTGELFF. CDR3 nucleotide sequence: TGTGCCAGCAGCCCCTTACTGACCGGGGAGCTGTTTTTT.

This chain connects TRBV5-1 to TRBJ1-1; D is ambiguous. V lost 4 bases and J lost 0, with 13 bases in between. The CDR3 runs to 15 residues. Looked up from germline, CDR1 is SGHRS and CDR2 is YFSETQ. The CDR3 nucleotides read TGCGCCAGCAGCATACAAGACTTCATGAACACTGAAGCTTTCTTT. Its protein product is CASSIQDFMNTEAFF.

In its sample, this clonotype was seen many times. The CDR3, as DNA: TGTGCCAGCAATTACTTGGGCGAGGAACCCCTCCACTTT. This sequence encodes CASNYLGEEPLHF. This chain uses TRBV9 with TRBJ1-6; D uncertain. The CDR3 is made up of 13 amino acids. Germline V gene data show CDR1 as SGDLS and CDR2 as YYNGEE. V shed 6 bases and J shed 12 bases, with 16 bases lying between them.